Included here is one TCR beta chain sequence, with context. What it binds is not known. Primers included in the PCR were 60 Vbeta and 13 Jbeta primers. The data were produced by immunoSEQ multiplex PCR, yet TCRdb's version contains in-frame clones alone and is incomplete. The table includes a few hundred thousand clones, 80% to 90% detected once. V lost 8 bases and J lost 1; bases outside the gene matches: 5. CDR3 size: 14 residues. The germline CDR1 and CDR2 sequences are SNHLY and FYNNEI. The data were taken from a study of cytomegalovirus exposure and HLA in healthy donors. Study observations and caveats: Within a later analysis, the majority of CMV-associated TCR beta chains appeared HLA-restricted.

The clonotype was recovered from a man aged 25 to 40 in good health and CMV-seronegative. This chain connects TRBV2 to TRBJ1-5; 7 nucleotides align to TRBD1. The sequencing input was PBMCs. DNA of the CDR3: TGTGCCAGCGGAGAACAGGGGAGCAATCAGCCCCAGCATTTT. It specifies CASGEQGSNQPQHF.